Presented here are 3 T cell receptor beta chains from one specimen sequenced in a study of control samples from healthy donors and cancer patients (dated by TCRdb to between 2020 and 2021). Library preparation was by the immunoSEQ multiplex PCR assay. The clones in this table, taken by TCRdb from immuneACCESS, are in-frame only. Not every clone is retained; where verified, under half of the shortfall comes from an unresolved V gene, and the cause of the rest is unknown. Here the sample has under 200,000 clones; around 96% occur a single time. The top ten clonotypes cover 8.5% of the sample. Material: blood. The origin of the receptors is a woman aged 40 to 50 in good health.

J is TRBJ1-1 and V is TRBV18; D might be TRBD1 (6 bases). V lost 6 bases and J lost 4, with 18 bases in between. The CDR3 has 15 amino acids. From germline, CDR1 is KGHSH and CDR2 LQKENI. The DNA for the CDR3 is TGTGCCAGCTCTTTCAACAGGGAATTGGGCACTGAAGCTTTCTTT. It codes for CASSFNRELGTEAFF.

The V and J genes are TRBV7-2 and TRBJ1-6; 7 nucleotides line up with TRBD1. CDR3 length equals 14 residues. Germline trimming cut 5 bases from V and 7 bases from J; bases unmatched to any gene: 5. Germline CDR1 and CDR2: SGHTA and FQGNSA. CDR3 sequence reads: CASSPGTANSPLHF. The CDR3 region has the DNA TGTGCCAGCAGCCCGGGGACAGCAAATTCACCCCTCCACTTT. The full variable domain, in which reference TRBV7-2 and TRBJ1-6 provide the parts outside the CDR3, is GAGVSQSPSNKVTEKGKDVELRCDPISGHTALYWYRQSLGQGLEFLIYFQGNSAPDKSGLPSDRFSAERTGGSVSTLTIQRTQQEDSAVYLCASSPGTANSPLHFGNGTRLTVT.

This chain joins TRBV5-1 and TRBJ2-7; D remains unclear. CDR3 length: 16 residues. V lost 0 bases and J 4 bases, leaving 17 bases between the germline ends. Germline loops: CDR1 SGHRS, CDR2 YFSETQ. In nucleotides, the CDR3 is TGCGCCAGCAGCTTGGTCGCCGGGCTTTTAACGTACGAGCAGTACTTC. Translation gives CASSLVAGLLTYEQYF.